These 17 T cell receptor beta chains came from one sample sequenced in a study of cytomegalovirus exposure and HLA in healthy donors. Vbeta (60) and Jbeta (13) primers were used in the PCR. Sequencing was performed with immunoSEQ multiplex PCR; in TCRdb, only in-frame clones are kept and a portion is missing. Among about 160,000 clones, around 80% were seen once, and the ten largest hold approximately 6.5%. Sample: PBMCs. The receptors were sampled from a man over 45 in good health and CMV-seropositive.

The CDR3 loop is CAWSVTGTANYGYTF. The DNA for the CDR3 is TGTGCCTGGAGTGTCACAGGTACGGCGAACTATGGCTACACCTTC. The V call is TRBV30, the J call TRBJ1-2, with a possible D match to TRBD1 (5 bases). Trimming left V 0 bases short and J 2 bases short, with 13 bases between. This CDR3 has 15 residues. CDR1 GTSNPN and CDR2 SVGIG come from the germline V gene (reference sequence).

This clone was counted only a few times. The rearrangement links TRBV4-2 to TRBJ2-1; 13 positions match TRBD2. There are 15 residues in the CDR3. J lost 8 bases, V lost 4 bases, and 5 bases had no gene match. Germline V gene data show CDR1 as LGHNA and CDR2 as YNFKEQ. The CDR3 reads CASSRTSGRGDEQFF. In DNA, the CDR3 is TGTGCCAGCAGCCGGACTAGCGGGAGAGGCGATGAGCAGTTCTTC.

This chain joins TRBV5-6 and TRBJ2-1; 8 bases map to TRBD2. J was trimmed by 6 bases and V by 2 bases; bases with no gene match: 7. CDR3 length equals 15 residues. Germline lookup yields CDR1 SGHDT and CDR2 YYEEEE. The CDR3 coding sequence is TGTGCCAGCAGCTTACCGGGAGGGCCAACCAATGAGCAGTTCTTC. Protein product: CASSLPGGPTNEQFF.

CDR3 nucleotides: TGCAGCGTAGACCTAGCGGGAGGGCCTCGAAGCACAGATACGCAGTATTTT. It yields the protein CSVDLAGGPRSTDTQYF. The rearrangement links TRBV29-1 to TRBJ2-3; TRBD2 agrees at 12 bases. Germline-derived CDR1 and CDR2 are SQVTM and ANQGSEA. The CDR3 sequence is 17 residues long. Losses at the gene ends were 6 bases for V and 0 bases for J; bases not matched to a gene: 10.

To note about this clone: The sample contains more than one DNA sequence encoding this CDR3. The rearrangement uses TRBV29-1 and TRBJ2-3; 9 bases map to TRBD2. The germline V gene has CDR1 SQVTM and CDR2 ANQGSEA. The CDR3 loop spans 16 amino acids. V gave up 1 base and J gave up 5 bases; unmatched junction bases: 10. This CDR3 is CSVEGTERGAGDTQYF. The CDR3 DNA is TGCAGCGTTGAAGGGACTGAGCGGGGGGCGGGAGATACGCAGTATTTT.

The rearrangement uses TRBV7-9 and TRBJ2-3, with D unclear. V lost 4 bases and J lost 0, with 23 bases in between. Germline-derived CDR1 and CDR2 are SEHNR and FQNEAQ (reference sequence). The CDR3 covers 19 residues. CDR3 loop: CASSYTRLFRTASTDTQYF. Here the CDR3 DNA reads TGTGCCAGCAGCTATACCCGACTCTTTCGAACCGCTAGCACAGATACGCAGTATTTT.

V and J are TRBV5-1 and TRBJ1-2; D gene uncertain. Per the germline V gene, CDR1 is SGHRS and CDR2 is YFSETQ. This CDR3 has 15 residues. V was shortened by 1 base and J by 2 bases, with 12 bases between the two germline ends. DNA for the CDR3: TGCGCCAGCAGCTTGTCCGGGGTGCCAAACTATGGCTACACCTTC. This sequence encodes CASSLSGVPNYGYTF.

The V call is TRBV5-5, the J call TRBJ1-2; TRBD1 agrees at 10 bases. Germline CDR1 is SGHKS and CDR2 is YYEKEE (reference sequence). The J segment lost 2 bases and the V segment lost 4 bases, leaving 5 bases of the junction unmatched. The CDR3 is 15 residues long. The CDR3 region is CASSSGTGVNYGYTF. The CDR3 DNA is TGTGCCAGCAGCAGCGGGACAGGGGTCAACTATGGCTACACCTTC.

CDR3 residues: CASSSPLGVVQEQYV. The CDR3 bases are TGTGCCAGCAGCTCCCCCCTTGGAGTGGTACAGGAGCAGTACGTC. V gene TRBV7-3 combines with J gene TRBJ2-7, with D unclear. V gave up 4 bases and J gave up 7 bases, with 20 bases separating them. The CDR3 loop spans 15 amino acids. Germline V gene sequence: CDR1 SGHTA, CDR2 FQGTGA.

V is TRBV9 and J is TRBJ2-1; D ambiguous. The V end was cut by 0 bases, the J end by 13 bases, with 14 bases between. Germline V gene data show CDR1 as SGDLS and CDR2 as YYNGEE. This CDR3 has 13 amino acids. The CDR3 protein is CASSVDESTPQFF. DNA of the CDR3: TGTGCCAGCAGCGTAGATGAGAGCACCCCACAGTTCTTC. The whole variable domain, remainder taken from reference TRBV9 and TRBJ2-1, is DSGVTQTPKHLITATGQRVTLRCSPRSGDLSVYWYQQSLDQGLQFLIQYYNGEERAKGNILERFSAQQFPDLHSELNLSSLELGDSALYFCASSVDESTPQFFGPGTRLTVL.

The genes are TRBV6-6 and TRBJ1-5; D call uncertain. The CDR3 loop spans 16 amino acids. The ends were cut back, 6 bases at V and 0 bases at J, with 15 bases in the middle. From germline, CDR1 is MNHNY and CDR2 SVGAGI (reference sequence). CDR3 in DNA: TGTGCCAGCAGACCTGGCAGGCCGAATAGCAATCAGCCCCAGCATTTT. It encodes CASRPGRPNSNQPQHF.

The chain employs TRBV19 and TRBJ1-1; weak D call: TRBD1 (5 bases). Germline CDR1 LNHDA, CDR2 SQIVND (reference sequence). The CDR3 has 16 residues. V was cut by 8 bases and J by 1 base, with 20 bases left in between. The CDR3 here is CASRRGVTLKNTEAFF. The CDR3 DNA is TGTGCCAGTCGAAGGGGCGTCACTCTAAAGAACACTGAAGCTTTCTTT.

The CDR3 DNA reads TGCGCCAGCGGGACAGGCGGAGAGAATTCACCCCTCCACTTT. It is translated as CASGTGGENSPLHF. The chain uses TRBV5-1 and TRBJ1-6, with TRBD1 matching 8 bases. From germline, CDR1 is SGHRS and CDR2 YFSETQ. The CDR3 runs to 14 residues. The V segment lost 7 bases and the J segment 7 bases; nucleotides outside the gene matches: 7.

V usage is TRBV12-5 and J usage is TRBJ1-1, with D perhaps TRBD1 (5 bases). Trimming stripped 2 bases from V and 3 bases from J, with 10 bases between. Germline-derived CDR1 and CDR2 are LGHNT and FRNRAP. This CDR3 region has 14 residues. The CDR3 protein is CASGLTRQYTEAFF. DNA for the CDR3: TGTGCTAGTGGTTTGACCAGACAGTACACTGAAGCTTTCTTT.

This sequence joins TRBV7-2 and TRBJ1-3; a possible D gene is TRBD1 (5 bases). Germline V gives CDR1 SGHTA, CDR2 FQGNSA. Deletions cut 1 base from V and 3 bases from J, with 10 bases between. The CDR3 runs 15 residues. CDR3 amino acids: CASSLEGPYGNTIYF. CDR3 DNA: TGTGCCAGCAGCTTAGAGGGGCCTTATGGAAACACCATATATTTT.

This clone was seen only once. The chain combines TRBV29-1 with TRBJ2-2; tentative D call: TRBD1 (5 bases). Trimming left V 1 base short and J 4 bases short, with 13 bases between. CDR1 is SQVTM, CDR2 ANQGSEA, per germline. The CDR3 length is 15 residues. CDR3 sequence (DNA): TGCAGCGTTGAAGTGGGGCCGACCTGCACCGGGGAGCTGTTTTTT. The encoded protein is CSVEVGPTCTGELFF.

CDR3 residues: CASGREPRCEQYV. The CDR3 coding sequence is TGTGCCTCCGGGCGGGAGCCACGGTGCGAGCAGTACGTC. The rearrangement joins TRBV9 to TRBJ2-7; 7 nucleotides agree with TRBD2. Germline trimming cut 10 bases from V and 6 bases from J; bases unmatched to any gene: 13. The CDR3 length is 13 residues. Germline V gene sequence: CDR1 SGDLS, CDR2 YYNGEE.